This T cell receptor (beta chain) was captured by sequencing in a study of CD8+CD57+ T cells in acquired aplastic anemia. V was cut by 8 bases and J by 0 bases, with 11 bases left in between. This CDR3 spans 14 amino acids. This clonotype was seen at least ten times. Researchers used genomic DNA as the template to profile TCR beta VDJ and CDR3. TCRdb re-called the reads with MiXCR, one entry per CDR3 protein. The sample has some 290,000 distinct CDR3 sequences; 56% are singletons. This TCR was sampled from a human donor with severe aplastic anemia or a healthy control (not recorded which). The rearrangement uses TRBV12-3 or TRBV12-4 and TRBJ1-5; perhaps TRBD1 as D (5 bases). Sequenced: sorted CD4+, CD8+, or CD8+CD57+ T cells (not recorded which) from PBMCs. For the CDR3, the DNA is TGTGCCAGCGCTGTCAGGGCTAGCAATCAGCCCCAGCATTTT. Translation gives CASAVRASNQPQHF.